This note documents a single TCR beta chain sequence. Its antigen has not been determined. No per-base quality is available; no much larger clone lies one base away. The cohort comprised approximately 700 healthy bone marrow donors. All cohort members were sampled while nominally healthy, although unrecorded immune exposures were likely present. The donor was CMV seronegative and was included in the group of approximately 350 seronegative cohort members. A peripheral blood sample was provided by each donor, and peripheral blood mononuclear cells were used for TCR beta sequencing. Genomic DNA was extracted from the blood cell samples with the Qiagen DNeasy Blood Extraction Kit. The library was built by means of the immunoSEQ multiplex PCR assay. The multiplex PCR relied on a mix of 60 forward primers for TCR Vbeta segments and 13 reverse primers for TCR Jbeta segments. Amplification of the CDR3 region of rearranged TCR beta genes was performed with a multiplex PCR assay on genomic DNA. The Illumina HiSeq System was used to sequence the amplified TCR beta libraries as 87-base-pair reads. The study's processing was this. In a later analysis, tens of millions of unique TCR beta chains were counted across the 500 to 850 repertoires, and roughly 11 million of these chains were shared by at least two donors. Raw reads were error-corrected and collapsed into unique sequences by a nearest-neighbor algorithm in which closely related sequences were merged to remove PCR and sequencing errors. V, D and J gene segments were assigned by aligning CDR3 sequences to IMGT reference sequences. For a sequence to be retained, a match of at least six nucleotides to both a V gene segment and a J gene segment was required. Rearrangements were called productive when the CDR3 lacked stop codons and stayed in frame with V and J; all others were non-productive. CDR3 was defined according to IMGT convention as the region running from the second conserved V-encoded cysteine to the conserved J-encoded phenylalanine. The earlier analysis of 500 to 600 of the donors excluded sequences that lacked an unambiguous match to a single V gene segment. In an earlier analysis of a few hundred of the donors, V segments were called functional above 56.7% productive rearrangements and were called segregating when the between-donor standard deviation exceeded 5%. A statistical classification framework was developed to diagnose cytomegalovirus status using the catalog of TCR beta chain sequences. In a later analysis, TCR nucleotide sequences were compared against IMGT/GENE-DB human TR gene sequences so that V and J genes could be assigned. Using the TCRdist pipeline, a later analysis assigned CDR3 sequences along with most-parsimonious VDJ recombination scenarios. A later analysis defined each TCR beta chain by its CDR3 amino acid sequence plus V-gene family, and excluded reads lacking a unique V-gene family. As a way to deal with suspected cross-contamination and a sequencing artifact, a later analysis dropped approximately 570 nucleotide sequences that were highly shared and had low generation probability. In a later analysis, a clonal expansion index was calculated for each public chain from normalized within-repertoire ranks of inferred template counts. Generation probabilities in a later analysis came from a VDJ recombination model fitted to out-of-frame rearrangements, and those results were checked against IGoR. In a later analysis, TCR-TCR, TCR-HLA and TCR-CMV co-occurrence was scored with hypergeometric tests, and a repertoire-size bias correction was applied to TCR pairs. A later analysis estimated false discovery rates by permuting HLA or CMV assignments 20 times. In a later analysis, co-occurring TCRs were grouped using DBSCAN, with TCRdist sequence similarity added in when clustering inside HLA-allele-positive subsets. Co-occurrence clustering excluded repertoires with fewer than 30,000 or more than 120,000 public chains, plus five with anomalous nucleotide sharing. In its TCRdb copy, this immuneACCESS table keeps in-frame sequences only and misses some clones. Where compared with another copy, unresolved V genes explain less than half of these, and the others have no known cause. That table gives V, J and clone size, and the DNA gave D and trimming. The sample contains approximately 120,000 clones, 60% to 85% of them found a single time. Jointly, the top ten make up about 3% of the sample.

At the junction V is shortened by 5 bases and J by 8 bases, with 10 bases in between. The CDR3 covers 11 residues, taking in both the cysteine and the phenylalanine. CDR3 DNA only is kept here, 33 bases in frame from base 1. Sequences DFQATT (CDR1) and SNEGSKA (CDR2) are obtained from the germline V gene (reference sequence). The source of the sample is a study of cytomegalovirus exposure and HLA in healthy donors (dated by TCRdb to the late 2010s). Notes on the research overall: An earlier analysis of approximately 550 of the donors reported about 250 Gb of sequence data and 100 million to 140 million unique TCR beta sequences from approximately 180 million T cells. Every repertoire in the discovery cohort had been generated on one and the same sequencing platform. On average, 235,054 unique TCR beta nucleotide sequences were sequenced per donor among some 430 genotyped donors of the cohort, with roughly 18% of those sequences being non-productive. Genome-wide SNP genotypes for about three fifths of the roughly 670 donors were used in a later genetic analysis, which treated that subset as a discovery cohort. Of the roughly 400 genotyped donors, approximately 83% fell in the genetic ancestry cluster associated with self-reported Caucasian donors. The study aimed to test whether cataloging public T cell receptors could reveal signatures of past pathogen exposure. Typing coverage varied by locus: roughly 620-640 donors for A, B, C, DRB1 and DQB1; approximately 520 for DQA1; more than 600 for DPA1; fewer than 480 for DPB1. In an earlier analysis of several hundred of the donors, high-throughput TCR beta sequencing was used to judge whether each TCR beta V gene segment behaved as functional or pseudogenic. A later analysis re-examined previously published TCR beta repertoires from over 500 donors and added high-resolution HLA genotyping to investigate patterns of TCR occurrence. Donor age, sex, ethnicity and CMV serostatus were compiled alongside the repertoire data. Because of strong linkage in the cohort, roughly 5 DR-DQ haplotypes were treated as single units for association and clustering. Approximately 310 gigabases of sequencing data and roughly 90 million unique TCR sequences were included in an early release covering 550 to 650 HLA-typed donors. A separate validation cohort of 90 to 150 different subjects was used in addition to the roughly 700-subject first cohort. Rather than drawing on any new phenotypic data, the later analysis identified candidate immune exposures from TCR beta sequences and the way those sequences occurred across donors. The study combined high-throughput TCR immunosequencing, statistical association of individual TCRs with disease status, and machine learning to predict cytomegalovirus infection status. Both class I and class II loci were covered by HLA typing, at four-digit resolution. The T cell repertoires of 550 to 850 subjects were profiled by immunosequencing and related to cytomegalovirus serostatus. Study-wide conclusions, independent of this receptor: The study listed approximately 150 TCR beta chains as associated with cytomegalovirus. Across donors, most TCR sequences were observed very rarely, whereas some public TCRs were present in many individuals. In vitro tests confirmed that a few of the cytomegalovirus-associated TCR beta chains recognize cytomegalovirus antigens. Some IMGT-functional V segments, including TRBV6-2 and TRBV6-3, could not be told apart with the 87-base-pair reads, so those segments were excluded. Linkage disequilibrium might explain the correlated functional status among segregating V segments, but an unknown experimental factor could not be excluded. The authors suggested that the approach could potentially be generalized to other disease states and immunological phenotypes. In a later genetic analysis, fewer N-insertions in productive TCRs were reported among donors in an Asian-associated ancestry cluster than the approximately 710-donor mean. In an earlier analysis of some 550 of the donors, most TCR beta V segments were observed in productive rearrangements about 90% or about 30% of the time, broadly matching IMGT annotations. The only immune exposure information available for the cohort was CMV serostatus. Approximately 18 rarely observed V segments, including chromosome 9 orphons, were excluded from the earlier analysis of about 600 of the donors because counts were too low. In this cohort, only TCR beta chains were sequenced, and detectable features were limited by the absence of alpha or paired-chain data. V-gene and J-gene trimming of TCR beta chains was associated with a missense DCLRE1C variant in a later genetic analysis, and the association was replicated in an independent cohort. Because HLA typing was missing for some donors at each locus, association tests included only the typed subset. Assigning TCR associations to individual alleles was difficult when HLA alleles, especially DR and DQ, strongly co-occurred. The classifier was reported to diagnose cytomegalovirus status with high specificity and sensitivity in both the original cohort and the validation cohort. Most CMV-associated TCR beta chains appeared to be HLA-restricted in a later analysis, and the HLA associations seemed to be driven largely by CMV exposure. A cluster of highly shared sequence variants was judged likely to be a technical artifact of the sequencing pipeline. According to a later analysis, TCR association rates differed among HLA loci, with DRB1 alleles showing the most associated TCRs and HLA-C alleles showing the fewest. A later analysis reported that several top co-occurrence clusters appeared linked to parvovirus B19, influenza, CMV and Epstein-Barr virus. A further reported finding was that TCR beta sequences accurately predicted the HLA-A and HLA-B alleles for most subjects in the first cohort. Roughly uniform sequencing depth across donors was assumed in presence/absence analyses, although this assumption may not hold. At a false discovery rate of 0.05, a later analysis linked approximately 18,000 TCR beta sequences to specific HLA alleles. In a later analysis, HLA-associated TCR beta chains showed more clonal expansion and lower generation probabilities than non-associated chains that were equally common.

Specimen: PBMCs. This clonotype was obtained from a man in his thirties or forties in good health and CMV-seronegative. The sequence joins TRBV20-1 to TRBJ2-1; perhaps TRBD1 is the D gene, with 5 bases matching. The bases read TGCAGTGCTCCAGGGTTCTATGAGCAGTTCTTC. It specifies CSAPGFYEQFF.